The count of the clone carrying this T cell receptor beta chain is one. Per the germline V gene, CDR1 is SGHRS and CDR2 is YFSETQ. The CDR3 contains 17 residues. The V end lost 4 bases, the J end lost 6 bases, and 26 bases lay between the germline ends. The protocol was immunoSEQ multiplex PCR, while the TCRdb copy is restricted to in-frame clones and leaves out a portion. The table lists 110,000 or so clones, around 87% of them singletons. The sample belongs to a study of control samples from healthy donors and cancer patients. The material sequenced was blood. This rearrangement joins TRBV5-1 to TRBJ2-7; D is possibly TRBD1 (6 bases). This TCR was sampled from a man younger than 45 in good health. The CDR3 DNA reads TGCGCCAGCAGCACACGGACAGCCGTGGTCGGGTCCAGCGAGCAGTACTTC. Protein sequence: CASSTRTAVVGSSEQYF.